This is a list of T cell receptor beta chains from one sample in a study of blood T cell repertoires in COVID-19. This table comes from immunoSEQ multiplex PCR, and its TCRdb copy is limited to in-frame clones, with some not included. In the table there are 100,000 to 150,000 clones, roughly four fifths of which are singletons. The material sequenced was peripheral blood. The receptors stem from a man between 25 and 39 years old with COVID-19, enrolled during active disease. Each CDR3 is given with its conserved first and last residue. Fields, in order: CDR3 length, V gene, clone size, J gene, D gene, CDR3 protein, CDR3 DNA. A D gene is named only where the DNA matches it firmly. The size of a clone is reported for some rows only, either as once, few or many, or as a class for expanded clones.

cdr3_length: 16
v_call: TRBV13
clone_size: .
j_call: TRBJ2-2
d_call: .
cdr3_aa: CASSPTAWSTSGELFF
cdr3_nt: TGTGCCAGCAGCCCAACTGCCTGGAGTACTTCCGGGGAGCTGTTTTTT

cdr3_length: 16
v_call: TRBV11-3
clone_size: .
j_call: TRBJ1-3
d_call: TRBD1
cdr3_aa: CASSTRQGATGNTIYF
cdr3_nt: TGTGCCAGCAGCACCCGACAGGGGGCGACTGGAAACACCATATATTTT

cdr3_length: 15
v_call: TRBV27
clone_size: .
j_call: TRBJ2-3
d_call: .
cdr3_aa: CASSRGGASADTQYF
cdr3_nt: TGTGCCAGCAGTCGTGGGGGGGCCAGCGCAGATACGCAGTATTTT

cdr3_length: 17
v_call: TRBV28
clone_size: .
j_call: TRBJ2-2
d_call: TRBD2
cdr3_aa: CASSSQLAGDRTGELFF
cdr3_nt: TGTGCCAGCAGTTCTCAACTAGCGGGTGATAGAACCGGGGAGCTGTTTTTT

cdr3_length: 14
v_call: TRBV7-8
clone_size: few
j_call: TRBJ1-1
d_call: .
cdr3_aa: CASSKEGANTEAFF
cdr3_nt: TGTGCCAGCAGCAAGGAGGGTGCGAACACTGAAGCTTTCTTT

cdr3_length: 17
v_call: TRBV27
clone_size: once
j_call: TRBJ1-5
d_call: .
cdr3_aa: CASSLFGEGGLAQPQHF
cdr3_nt: TGTGCCAGCAGTTTATTCGGGGAGGGGGGGCTGGCTCAGCCCCAGCATTTT

cdr3_length: 13
v_call: TRBV9
clone_size: once
j_call: TRBJ2-1
d_call: TRBD1
cdr3_aa: CASTSGGRNEQFF
cdr3_nt: TGTGCCAGCACCTCAGGGGGCCGGAATGAGCAGTTCTTC

cdr3_length: 15
v_call: TRBV7-9
clone_size: .
j_call: TRBJ1-2
d_call: TRBD1
cdr3_aa: CASSFGTGEVSGYTF
cdr3_nt: TGTGCCAGCAGCTTTGGGACAGGGGAGGTATCCGGCTACACCTTC

cdr3_length: 14
v_call: TRBV5-4
clone_size: .
j_call: TRBJ1-2
d_call: .
cdr3_aa: CASSSILSNYGYTF
cdr3_nt: TGTGCCAGCAGTTCGATCCTATCTAACTATGGCTACACCTTC

cdr3_length: 16
v_call: TRBV15
clone_size: .
j_call: TRBJ1-6
d_call: TRBD1
cdr3_aa: CATSREGGTGGSPLHF
cdr3_nt: TGTGCCACCAGCAGAGAGGGAGGGACAGGGGGTTCACCCCTCCACTTT

cdr3_length: 14
v_call: TRBV6-2/TRBV6-3
clone_size: .
j_call: TRBJ2-7
d_call: TRBD1
cdr3_aa: CASSSTGTAGEQYF
cdr3_nt: TGTGCCAGCAGTTCGACCGGGACAGCAGGCGAGCAGTACTTC

cdr3_length: 16
v_call: TRBV7-8
clone_size: .
j_call: TRBJ1-5
d_call: TRBD1
cdr3_aa: CASSLDQGAAGQPQHF
cdr3_nt: TGTGCCAGCAGCTTAGACCAGGGGGCGGCGGGTCAGCCCCAGCATTTT

cdr3_length: 11
v_call: TRBV20-1
clone_size: .
j_call: TRBJ2-7
d_call: .
cdr3_aa: CSFGLSYEQYF
cdr3_nt: TGCAGCTTTGGACTTTCCTACGAGCAGTACTTC

cdr3_length: 14
v_call: TRBV30
clone_size: .
j_call: TRBJ2-2
d_call: .
cdr3_aa: CASDPQVDTGELFF
cdr3_nt: TGTGCCTCCGACCCACAGGTCGACACCGGGGAGCTGTTTTTT

cdr3_length: 12
v_call: TRBV30
clone_size: .
j_call: TRBJ1-4
d_call: TRBD1
cdr3_aa: CACRGTAEKLFF
cdr3_nt: TGTGCCTGCAGGGGGACAGCTGAAAAACTGTTTTTT

cdr3_length: 11
v_call: TRBV30
clone_size: .
j_call: TRBJ2-1
d_call: .
cdr3_aa: CAWGIAVEQFF
cdr3_nt: TGTGCCTGGGGGATCGCGGTCGAGCAGTTCTTC

cdr3_length: 14
v_call: TRBV30
clone_size: .
j_call: TRBJ2-1
d_call: .
cdr3_aa: CAWRRTDPVNEQFF
cdr3_nt: TGTGCCTGGAGGAGGACAGACCCGGTTAATGAGCAGTTCTTC

cdr3_length: 14
v_call: TRBV27
clone_size: once
j_call: TRBJ2-7
d_call: TRBD1
cdr3_aa: CASSYGQGGYEQYF
cdr3_nt: TGTGCCAGCAGTTACGGACAGGGGGGCTACGAGCAGTACTTC

cdr3_length: 15
v_call: TRBV28
clone_size: once
j_call: TRBJ2-1
d_call: .
cdr3_aa: CASSLEQDSYNEQFF
cdr3_nt: TGTGCCAGCAGTTTAGAGCAGGACAGTTACAATGAGCAGTTCTTC

cdr3_length: 16
v_call: TRBV3-1/TRBV3-2
clone_size: .
j_call: TRBJ1-1
d_call: .
cdr3_aa: CASSQDVWGVRTEAFF
cdr3_nt: TGTGCCAGCAGCCAAGATGTTTGGGGGGTCCGCACTGAAGCTTTCTTT

cdr3_length: 14
v_call: TRBV28
clone_size: few
j_call: TRBJ1-2
d_call: TRBD1
cdr3_aa: CASSSGQPLYGYTF
cdr3_nt: TGTGCCAGCAGCTCGGGACAGCCACTCTATGGCTACACCTTC

cdr3_length: 15
v_call: TRBV10-2
clone_size: .
j_call: TRBJ2-7
d_call: .
cdr3_aa: CASSEEALLSYEQYF
cdr3_nt: TGCGCCAGCAGTGAGGAGGCCCTGCTATCCTACGAGCAGTACTTC

cdr3_length: 15
v_call: TRBV6-6
clone_size: .
j_call: TRBJ2-1
d_call: .
cdr3_aa: CASTSPGERNNEQFF
cdr3_nt: TGTGCCAGCACCTCCCCCGGCGAGAGGAACAATGAGCAGTTCTTC